This TCR beta chain was recorded in a study of vaccination and CD4 T cells after COVID-19. Study-wide background: Post-vaccine specimens were obtained a median 72 days after dose two (range 14 to 241). Control cultures were supplied with a CEFX pool, an HIV-1 Nef pool, or no peptide at all.

Sequencing of the DNA from cultured CD4+ T cells was carried out with the Oncomine TCR Beta short-read assay. One entry per CDR3 protein, called by TCRdb with MiXCR from the PCR reads. The table has about 3,600 distinct CDR3 sequences, roughly a sixth seen once. This clonotype was seen more than once but under ten times. Antigen: not known. Indicated treatment: approximately 11-day PBMC culture with coronavirus spike peptide pools or control peptides (ViraFEST assay). PBMCs, plated at fewer than 2.5 million per well, were grown in the presence of 10 IU/ml IL-2 and approximately 9 ug/ml peptide pools. V was clipped by 3 bases and J by 0 bases, with 12 bases between them. This CDR3 spans 16 amino acids.

This sequence originates from a human donor who had recovered from COVID-19. This chain uses TRBV12-3 or TRBV12-4 with TRBJ1-5, with D maybe TRBD1 (5 bases). Sequencing input: CD4+ T cells from blood, cultured in vitro. This CDR3 reads CASSFSSGNSNQPQHF. For the CDR3, the DNA is TGTGCCAGCAGTTTTAGTTCAGGGAATAGCAATCAGCCCCAGCATTTT.